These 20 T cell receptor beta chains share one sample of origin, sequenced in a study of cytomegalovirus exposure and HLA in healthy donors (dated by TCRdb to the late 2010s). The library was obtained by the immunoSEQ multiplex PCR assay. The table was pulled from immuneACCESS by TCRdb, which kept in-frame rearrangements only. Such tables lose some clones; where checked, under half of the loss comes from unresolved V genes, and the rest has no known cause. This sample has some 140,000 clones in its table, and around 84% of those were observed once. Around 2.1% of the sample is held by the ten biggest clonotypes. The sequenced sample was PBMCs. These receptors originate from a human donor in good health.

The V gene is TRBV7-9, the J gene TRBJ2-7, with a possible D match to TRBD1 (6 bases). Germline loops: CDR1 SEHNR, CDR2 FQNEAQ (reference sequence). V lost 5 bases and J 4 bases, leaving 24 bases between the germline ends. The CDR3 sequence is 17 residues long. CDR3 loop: CASSVKDSFAGRYEQYF. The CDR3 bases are TGTGCCAGCAGCGTTAAGGACAGTTTCGCGGGTCGATACGAGCAGTACTTC.

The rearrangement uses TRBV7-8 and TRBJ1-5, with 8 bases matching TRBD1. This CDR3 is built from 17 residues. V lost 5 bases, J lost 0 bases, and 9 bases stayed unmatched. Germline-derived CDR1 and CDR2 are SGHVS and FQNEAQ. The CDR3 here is CASSPIGQGRSNQPQHF. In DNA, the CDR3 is TGTGCCAGCAGCCCGATCGGACAGGGCCGTAGCAATCAGCCCCAGCATTTT.

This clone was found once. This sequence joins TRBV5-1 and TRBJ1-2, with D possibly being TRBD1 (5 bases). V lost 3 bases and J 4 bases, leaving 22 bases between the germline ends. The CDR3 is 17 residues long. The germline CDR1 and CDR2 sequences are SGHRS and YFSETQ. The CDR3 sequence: CASSSQEGRNFLYGYTF. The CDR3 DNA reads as TGCGCCAGCAGCTCCCAGGAGGGGCGCAACTTCCTCTATGGCTACACCTTC. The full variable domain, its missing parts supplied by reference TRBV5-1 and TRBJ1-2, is KAGVTQTPRYLIKTRGQQVTLSCSPISGHRSVSWYQQTPGQGLQFLFEYFSETQRNKGNFPGRFSGRQFSNSRSEMNVSTLELGDSALYLCASSSQEGRNFLYGYTFGSGTRLTVV.

The CDR3 region is CASSYDRANNEQFF. CDR3 nucleotide sequence: TGTGCCAGCAGTTACGACAGAGCGAACAATGAGCAGTTCTTC. This sequence joins TRBV6-5 and TRBJ2-1; possible D gene TRBD1, 5 bases. The CDR3 is 14 residues long. Germline V gene lookup returns CDR1 MNHEY and CDR2 SVGAGI. Deletions cut 2 bases from V and 5 bases from J, with 10 bases between.

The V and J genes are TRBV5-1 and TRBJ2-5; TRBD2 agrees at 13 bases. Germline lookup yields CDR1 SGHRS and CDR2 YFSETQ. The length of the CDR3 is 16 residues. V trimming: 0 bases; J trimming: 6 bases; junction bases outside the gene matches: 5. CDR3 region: CASSLGTSGSFQTQYF. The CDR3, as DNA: TGCGCCAGCAGCTTGGGGACTAGCGGGAGTTTCCAGACCCAGTACTTC.

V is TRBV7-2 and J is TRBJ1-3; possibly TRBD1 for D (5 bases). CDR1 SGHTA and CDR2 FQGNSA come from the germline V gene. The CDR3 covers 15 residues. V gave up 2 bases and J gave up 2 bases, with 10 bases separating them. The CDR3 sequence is CASSLTGSPGNTIYF. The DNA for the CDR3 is TGTGCCAGCAGCTTAACAGGTTCTCCTGGAAACACCATATATTTT.

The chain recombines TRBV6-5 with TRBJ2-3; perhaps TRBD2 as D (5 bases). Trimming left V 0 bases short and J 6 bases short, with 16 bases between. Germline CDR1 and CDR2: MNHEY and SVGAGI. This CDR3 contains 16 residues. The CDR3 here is CASSYSKVGDGDTQYF. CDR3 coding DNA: TGTGCCAGCAGTTACTCGAAAGTGGGAGACGGGGATACGCAGTATTTT.

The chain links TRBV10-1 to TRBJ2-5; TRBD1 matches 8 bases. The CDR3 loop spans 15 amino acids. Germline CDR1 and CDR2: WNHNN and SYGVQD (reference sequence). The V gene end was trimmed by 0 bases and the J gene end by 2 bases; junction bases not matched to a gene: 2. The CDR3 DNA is TGCGCCAGCAGTGAGTCATGGACAGGGCAAGAGACCCAGTACTTC. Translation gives CASSESWTGQETQYF.

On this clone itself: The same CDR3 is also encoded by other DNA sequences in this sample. CDR3 DNA: TGCGCCAGCAGCCAAGATCGGGGCTCTGGGGCCAACGTCCTGACTTTC. It codes for CASSQDRGSGANVLTF. The chain couples TRBV4-1 to TRBJ2-6; D is possibly TRBD2 (5 bases). This CDR3 has 16 residues. CDR1 is MGHRA and CDR2 is YSYEKL in the germline V gene. Trimming cost V 0 bases and J 0 bases, with 6 bases left between them.

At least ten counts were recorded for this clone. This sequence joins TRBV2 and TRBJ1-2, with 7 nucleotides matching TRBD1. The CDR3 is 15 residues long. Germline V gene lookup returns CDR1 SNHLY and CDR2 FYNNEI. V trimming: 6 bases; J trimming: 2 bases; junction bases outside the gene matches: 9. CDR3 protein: CASRSDRAQNYGYTF. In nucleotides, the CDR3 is TGTGCCAGCAGATCCGACAGGGCCCAAAACTATGGCTACACCTTC.

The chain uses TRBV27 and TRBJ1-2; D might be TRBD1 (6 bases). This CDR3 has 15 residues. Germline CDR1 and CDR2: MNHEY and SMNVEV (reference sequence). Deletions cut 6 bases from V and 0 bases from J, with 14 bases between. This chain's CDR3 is CASSPSRTANYGYTF. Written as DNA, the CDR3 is TGTGCCAGCAGCCCCTCGCGGACAGCTAACTATGGCTACACCTTC.

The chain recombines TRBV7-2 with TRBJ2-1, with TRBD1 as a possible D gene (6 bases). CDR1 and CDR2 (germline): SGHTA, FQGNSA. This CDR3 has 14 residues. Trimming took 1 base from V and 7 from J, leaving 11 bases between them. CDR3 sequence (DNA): TGTGCCAGCAGCTTAGTACGCCAGGGGAATGAGCAGTTCTTC. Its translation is CASSLVRQGNEQFF.

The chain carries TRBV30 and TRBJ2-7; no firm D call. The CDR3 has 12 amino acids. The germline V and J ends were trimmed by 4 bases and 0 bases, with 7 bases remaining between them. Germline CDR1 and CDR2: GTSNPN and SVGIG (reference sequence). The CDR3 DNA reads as TGTGCCTGGACCCAGGTCTCCTACGAGCAGTACTTC. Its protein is CAWTQVSYEQYF.

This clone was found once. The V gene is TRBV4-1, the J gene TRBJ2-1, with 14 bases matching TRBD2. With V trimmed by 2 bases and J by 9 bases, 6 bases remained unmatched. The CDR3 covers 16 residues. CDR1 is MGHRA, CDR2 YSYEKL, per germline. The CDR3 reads CASSQSTSGRAGEQFF. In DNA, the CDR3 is TGCGCCAGCAGCCAATCGACTAGCGGGAGGGCCGGTGAGCAGTTCTTC.

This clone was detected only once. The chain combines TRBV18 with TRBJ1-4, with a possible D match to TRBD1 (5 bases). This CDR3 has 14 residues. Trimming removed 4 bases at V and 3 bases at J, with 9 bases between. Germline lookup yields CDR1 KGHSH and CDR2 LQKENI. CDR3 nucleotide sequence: TGTGCCAGCTCACAGCAGGGATCTAATGAAAAACTGTTTTTT. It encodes CASSQQGSNEKLFF.

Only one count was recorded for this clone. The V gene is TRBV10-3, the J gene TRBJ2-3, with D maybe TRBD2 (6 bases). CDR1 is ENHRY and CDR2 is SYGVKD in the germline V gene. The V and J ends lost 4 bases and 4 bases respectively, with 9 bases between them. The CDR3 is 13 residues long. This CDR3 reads CAISAGGADTQYF. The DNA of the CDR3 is TGTGCCATCAGTGCCGGGGGTGCAGATACGCAGTATTTT.

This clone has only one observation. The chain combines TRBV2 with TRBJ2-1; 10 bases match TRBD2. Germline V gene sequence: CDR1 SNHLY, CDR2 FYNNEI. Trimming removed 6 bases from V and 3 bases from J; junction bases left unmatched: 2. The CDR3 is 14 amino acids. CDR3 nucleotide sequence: TGTGCCAGCAGCAGGACTAGCGGCTACAATGAGCAGTTCTTC. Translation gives CASSRTSGYNEQFF.

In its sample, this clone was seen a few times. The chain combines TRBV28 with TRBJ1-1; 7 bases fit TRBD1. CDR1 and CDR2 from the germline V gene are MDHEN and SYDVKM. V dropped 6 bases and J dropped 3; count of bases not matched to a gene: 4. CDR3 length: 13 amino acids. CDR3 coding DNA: TGTGCCAGCAGATCGACAGGGTACACTGAAGCTTTCTTT. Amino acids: CASRSTGYTEAFF.

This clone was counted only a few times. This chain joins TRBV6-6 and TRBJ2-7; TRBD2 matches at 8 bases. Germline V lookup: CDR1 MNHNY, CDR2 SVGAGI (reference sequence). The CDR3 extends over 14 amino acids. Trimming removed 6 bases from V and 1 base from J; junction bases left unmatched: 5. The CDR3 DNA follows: TGTGCCAGCAGAAGCGGGGGTATATCCTACGAGCAGTACTTC. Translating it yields CASRSGGISYEQYF.

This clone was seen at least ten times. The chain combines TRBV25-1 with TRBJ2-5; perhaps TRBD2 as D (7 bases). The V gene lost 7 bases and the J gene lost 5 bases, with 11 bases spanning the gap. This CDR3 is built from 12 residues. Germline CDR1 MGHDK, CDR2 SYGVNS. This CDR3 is CASMRGGETQYF. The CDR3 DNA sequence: TGTGCCAGCATGAGGGGGGGGGAGACCCAGTACTTC.